This T cell receptor (beta chain) stems from a study of CD8+CD57+ T cells in acquired aplastic anemia. The wider study: Recorded DNA amounts for sorted CD4+ and CD8+ cells had an average of approximately 3 ug. Healthy donors yielded roughly 9.9 million CD4+ cell reads on average.

V was clipped by 6 bases and J by 0 bases, with 6 bases between them. This CDR3 comprises 13 residues. Study observations and caveats: Both patients and controls carried the same twenty-nine CD8+ CDR3 sequences.

It was genomic DNA that served as the template for profiling TCR beta VDJ and CDR3. TCRdb reanalysed the reads using MiXCR and keeps one entry per CDR3 protein. This table has 80,000 or so distinct CDR3 sequences, about half appearing once. This clonotype was seen only a few times. Its cognate antigen is unknown. The sequencing sample was made of sorted CD4+, CD8+, or CD8+CD57+ T cells (not recorded which) from PBMCs. This receptor was taken from a human donor in good health, serving as a control. This rearrangement joins TRBV12-3 or TRBV12-4 to TRBJ2-1; D uncertain. The CDR3 region is CASRESSYNEQFF. The DNA for the CDR3 is TGTGCCAGCAGGGAGAGCTCCTACAATGAGCAGTTCTTC.